The 3 T cell receptor beta chains listed next were all sequenced from one sample in a study of cytomegalovirus exposure and HLA in healthy donors. In the PCR, 60 Vbeta and 13 Jbeta primers were used. Profiling relied on immunoSEQ multiplex PCR, and the TCRdb table lists in-frame clones only, not all of them. This table has approximately 300,000 clones, 70% to 90% appearing once. The sequenced material came from PBMCs. The source is a woman aged 40 to 50 in good health and CMV-seropositive.

V is TRBV11-3 and J is TRBJ2-2; 11 nucleotides match TRBD2. V was pared by 5 bases and J by 6 bases, with 5 bases of the junction left unmatched. The CDR3 covers 15 residues. CDR1 is SGHNT, CDR2 YENEEA, per germline. In DNA form, the CDR3 reads TGTGCCAGCAGCGGTCTAGCGGGAGGTGCCGGGGAGCTGTTTTTT. Its translation is CASSGLAGGAGELFF.

The chain combines TRBV7-9 with TRBJ2-3; no definite D call. This CDR3 is built from 14 residues. Trimming cost V 1 base and J 0 bases, with 5 bases left between them. Per the germline V gene, CDR1 is SEHNR and CDR2 is FQNEAQ (reference sequence). In DNA form, the CDR3 reads TGTGCCAGCAGCTTAGTCGGGAGCACAGATACGCAGTATTTT. Protein sequence: CASSLVGSTDTQYF.

This chain uses TRBV28 with TRBJ1-2, with 12 bases lining up with TRBD1. The CDR3 length is 15 residues. The V and J ends lost 5 bases and 4 bases, in that order; junction bases with no gene match: 5. Germline assignment: CDR1 MDHEN and CDR2 SYDVKM. CDR3 protein: CASSLGTGGGYGYTF. The CDR3 nucleotides are TGTGCCAGCAGTCTAGGGACAGGGGGCGGCTATGGCTACACCTTC.